This T cell receptor (beta chain) came from a study of neurological immune-mediated disorders. General study findings and limits: Multiple sclerosis patients had less TCR clonal expansion than even healthy controls, unlike HTLV-1-associated myelopathy.

Synthesis of cDNA was performed by 5'RACE using 10-nucleotide random UMIs. MiXCR was run by TCRdb on the 5' RACE reads, yielding one entry per CDR3 protein. The data contain tens of thousands of distinct CDR3 sequences, around 25% of them singletons. The V gene's germline CDR1 is SGHNT and CDR2 YYREEE (reference sequence). Trimming at V came to 4 bases and at J to 5 bases, leaving 10 bases not matched to a gene. CDR3 length equals 16 residues. PBMCs numbering 2 million and stored at -80 C yielded the unsorted libraries. In the case of this clonotype: Its antigen is currently unknown.

The source is a woman in her seventies in good health. Sample: PBMCs. This chain joins TRBV5-4 and TRBJ2-1; 9 nucleotides line up with TRBD2. The DNA of the CDR3 is TGTGCCAGCAGCGCGACCGCTAGCGGGACCGACAATGAGCAGTTCTTC. The encoded protein is CASSATASGTDNEQFF.